A single sample gave rise to the 27 T cell receptor beta chains below, sequenced in a study of early T cells in non-severe SARS-CoV-2 infection. One entry per CDR3 protein, called by TCRdb with MiXCR from the 5' RACE reads. The table includes 97,000 or so distinct CDR3 sequences, around 10% detected once. Sample: whole blood, taken at baseline. The receptors here all came from an adult who was a healthcare worker with PCR-confirmed SARS-CoV-2 infection or an uninfected control (not recorded which).

This rearrangement joins TRBV6-6 to TRBJ2-7, with D unclear. The CDR3 length is 11 residues. Deletions cut 3 bases from V and 6 bases from J, with 6 bases between. Germline loops: CDR1 MNHNY, CDR2 SVGAGI (reference sequence). The CDR3 DNA sequence: TGTGCCAGCAGTTATAGGATCGAGCAGTACTTC. This translates into CASSYRIEQYF.

This chain uses TRBV24-1 with TRBJ1-5; no firm D call. Trimming stripped 6 bases from V and 2 bases from J, with 7 bases between. This CDR3 comprises 13 residues. The germline gives CDR1 KGHDR, CDR2 SFDVKD. CDR3 nucleotide sequence: TGTGCCACCAGTCCTAGGGGCAATCAGCCCCAGCATTTT. Its translation is CATSPRGNQPQHF.

This clonotype has a handful of counts. The CDR3 coding sequence is TGTGCCAGCAGCTGCCGCACGACCGGGCCAAAAGCTTTCTTT. This codes for CASSCRTTGPKAFF. This chain links TRBV21-1 with TRBJ1-1; the table gives TRBD1 as D, unverified against the DNA. TRBV21-1 is an annotated pseudogene. The CDR3 length is 14 residues.

This clonotype was detected ten times or more. The chain links TRBV6-1 to TRBJ1-1; the D is unclear. The CDR3 totals 11 residues. The germline V and J ends were trimmed by 6 bases and 6 bases, with 8 bases remaining between them. The V gene's germline CDR1 is MNHNS and CDR2 SASEGT. The CDR3 region is CASRLGPEAFF. In DNA, the CDR3 is TGTGCCAGCAGGCTCGGCCCTGAAGCTTTCTTT.

This clonotype showed up just a few times. V usage is TRBV15 and J usage is TRBJ2-5, with D perhaps TRBD1 or TRBD2 (5 bases each). CDR1 and CDR2 from the germline V gene are LNHNV and YYDKDF (reference sequence). Between the trimmed V and J ends, which lost 0 bases and 0 bases, there was a span of 26 bases. The CDR3 totals 21 residues. The CDR3, as DNA: TGTGCCACCAGCAGAGATTTAGTACTCACCGGGACCCCACTGGACCAAGAGACCCAGTACTTC. This gives the protein CATSRDLVLTGTPLDQETQYF.

This clonotype was counted between two and nine times. The chain couples TRBV11-2 to TRBJ1-5; 11 bases line up with TRBD1. The length of the CDR3 is 15 residues. The J segment lost 5 bases and the V segment lost 5 bases, leaving 5 bases of the junction unmatched. Germline lookup yields CDR1 SGHAT and CDR2 FQNNGV. For the CDR3, the DNA is TGTGCCAGCAGCCTAGGACAGGGGGCAGATCAGCCCCAGCATTTT. The encoded protein is CASSLGQGADQPQHF.

This clonotype was seen at least ten times. The V gene is TRBV6-2 or TRBV6-3, the J gene TRBJ2-7; 7 nucleotides match TRBD2. Germline trimming cut 4 bases from V and 6 bases from J; bases unmatched to any gene: 9. The CDR3 covers 14 residues. Per germline, CDR1 MNHEY and CDR2 SVGEGT. The CDR3 DNA sequence: TGTGCCAGCAGTTCGGGGGGTGCGCCGCGCGAGCAGTACTTC. It translates to CASSSGGAPREQYF.

The V and J genes are TRBV7-2 and TRBJ1-5, with a tentative D call TRBD1 (6 bases). Trimming stripped 3 bases from V and 3 bases from J, with 15 bases between. This CDR3 comprises 16 residues. Germline V gives CDR1 SGHTA, CDR2 FQGNSA. CDR3 protein: CASSFRFGQYNQPQHF. The CDR3 DNA sequence: TGTGCCAGCAGCTTCCGATTCGGACAGTACAATCAGCCCCAGCATTTT.

This clonotype was seen ten or more times. The V gene is TRBV7-9, the J gene TRBJ2-5; D may be TRBD1 or TRBD2 (5 bases each). V gave up 4 bases and J gave up 4 bases, with 16 bases separating them. CDR1 and CDR2 from the germline V gene are SEHNR and FQNEAQ (reference sequence). The CDR3 loop spans 15 amino acids. The CDR3 reads CASSSVRVGAETQYF. The CDR3 region has the DNA TGTGCCAGCAGCTCCGTTCGTGTCGGGGCAGAGACCCAGTACTTC.

A few counts support this clonotype. This rearrangement joins TRBV13 to TRBJ1-2; tentatively, D is TRBD1 (6 bases). Looked up from germline, CDR1 is PRHDT and CDR2 is FYEKMQ (reference sequence). The CDR3 totals 15 residues. V was shortened by 2 bases and J by 4 bases, with 14 bases between the two germline ends. The CDR3 reads CASSLFQGQGYGYTF. CDR3 nucleotide sequence: TGTGCCAGCAGCTTATTCCAGGGGCAAGGCTATGGCTACACCTTC.

This clonotype has more than one count but fewer than ten. This rearrangement joins TRBV12-5 to TRBJ2-7, with a weak D call TRBD2 (5 bases). V lost 6 bases and J 4 bases, leaving 16 bases between the germline ends. From germline, CDR1 is LGHNT and CDR2 FRNRAP. The CDR3 has 14 residues. CDR3 in DNA: TGTGCTAGTGGCCCCCAGGACTCAAATTACGAGCAGTACTTC. Its translation: CASGPQDSNYEQYF.

The chain couples TRBV19 to TRBJ2-1; D is possibly TRBD1 (5 bases). Germline assignment: CDR1 LNHDA and CDR2 SQIVND (reference sequence). Trimming left V 1 base short and J 10 bases short, with 8 bases between. This CDR3 region has 12 residues. CDR3 amino acids: CASSIGNREQFF. Written as DNA, the CDR3 is TGTGCCAGTAGTATAGGGAACAGGGAGCAGTTCTTC.

This chain uses TRBV7-2 with TRBJ1-5; a weak D match, TRBD1 (5 bases). This CDR3 is 13 amino acids long. V was cut by 0 bases and J by 6 bases, with 6 bases left in between. In germline, CDR1 is SGHTA, CDR2 FQGNSA. CDR3 residues: CASSLARAQPQHF. DNA for the CDR3: TGTGCCAGCAGCTTAGCCAGGGCTCAGCCCCAGCATTTT.

In its sample, this clonotype was seen a few times. V is TRBV7-9 and J is TRBJ2-3, with 9 bases lining up with TRBD2. Germline values: CDR1 SEHNR, CDR2 FQNEAQ (reference sequence). The CDR3 covers 16 residues. V was clipped by 4 bases and J by 6 bases; unmatched bases: 11. CDR3 region: CASSSPGLAGGDTQYF. CDR3 nucleotide sequence: TGTGCCAGCAGCTCACCGGGACTAGCAGGTGGTGATACGCAGTATTTT.

The rearrangement joins TRBV19 to TRBJ2-1; D gene unclear. The germline gives CDR1 LNHDA, CDR2 SQIVND (reference sequence). V dropped 8 bases and J dropped 0 bases, with 14 bases sitting between them. The CDR3 totals 15 residues. DNA of the CDR3: TGTGCCAGTGCTACGTCCTCCGACTCCTACAATGAGCAGTTCTTC. Protein: CASATSSDSYNEQFF.

This clonotype came up a few times. This chain uses TRBV20-1 with TRBJ1-1; D ambiguous. The length of the CDR3 is 12 residues. Deletions cut 4 bases from V and 3 bases from J, with 9 bases between. Germline CDR1 DFQATT, CDR2 SNEGSKA (reference sequence). The CDR3 sequence is CSAKLGYTEAFF. The CDR3 DNA follows: TGCAGTGCTAAGTTAGGTTACACTGAAGCTTTCTTT.

In this sample, this clonotype turned up a few times. This chain's CDR3 is CASSARIGTVSNQPQHF. DNA of the CDR3: TGTGCCAGCAGCGCTCGAATTGGGACAGTCAGCAATCAGCCCCAGCATTTT. The chain joins TRBV2 to TRBJ1-5; 7 bases agree with TRBD1. Germline lookup yields CDR1 SNHLY and CDR2 FYNNEI. CDR3 size: 17 residues. The junction had 12 bases not matched to a gene; V was cut back by 6 bases and J by 1 base.

This clonotype turned up a few times. This chain uses TRBV3-1 with TRBJ2-6; D unclear. CDR3 size: 17 residues. Trimming stripped 4 bases from V and 3 bases from J, with 16 bases between. CDR1 is LGHDT, CDR2 YNNKEL, per germline (reference sequence). The CDR3 DNA reads TGTGCCAGCAGCCTAAGGGTTGGCGATGGTGGGGCCAACGTCCTGACTTTC. Amino acid sequence: CASSLRVGDGGANVLTF.

The sample holds a few counts of this clonotype. The genes are TRBV20-1 and TRBJ2-4; D possibly matches TRBD1 or TRBD2 (5 bases each). Germline CDR1 is DFQATT and CDR2 is SNEGSKA (reference sequence). This CDR3 has 12 residues. The germline V and J ends were trimmed by 5 bases and 9 bases, with 14 bases remaining between them. In DNA, the CDR3 is TGCAGTGCTCCCGCAGGGAGTTCCATTCAGTACTTC. This sequence encodes CSAPAGSSIQYF.

This chain connects TRBV6-5 to TRBJ1-3; D is unclear. In germline, CDR1 is MNHEY, CDR2 SVGAGI. The CDR3 consists of 16 residues. Trimming pared 6 bases from V and 0 bases from J, leaving 15 bases between. CDR3 amino acids: CASSRDAYFSGNTIYF. The CDR3 nucleotides are TGTGCCAGCAGCCGAGACGCCTACTTCTCTGGAAACACCATATATTTT.

This clonotype came up many times. The chain links TRBV30 to TRBJ2-7, with 12 positions matching TRBD1. Germline trimming cut 3 bases from V and 4 bases from J; bases unmatched to any gene: 7. This CDR3 is 15 amino acids long. CDR1 and CDR2 from the germline V gene are GTSNPN and SVGIG (reference sequence). In DNA, the CDR3 is TGTGCCTGGAGAAGGGGGACAGGGGGCAAGTACGAGCAGTACTTC. Amino acids: CAWRRGTGGKYEQYF.

In its sample, this clonotype was seen many times. The rearrangement links TRBV9 to TRBJ2-3; 10 bases are a match to TRBD1. Trimming at V came to 0 bases and at J to 5 bases, leaving 3 bases not matched to a gene. The CDR3 is 15 residues long. The germline gives CDR1 SGDLS, CDR2 YYNGEE. CDR3 protein: CASSVGQGAGDTQYF. CDR3 DNA sequence: TGTGCCAGCAGCGTAGGACAGGGGGCCGGAGATACGCAGTATTTT. Supplemented by reference TRBV9 and TRBJ2-3, the full variable domain reads DSGVTQTPKHLITATGQRVTLRCSPRSGDLSVYWYQQSLDQGLQFLIQYYNGEERAKGNILERFSAQQFPDLHSELNLSSLELGDSALYFCASSVGQGAGDTQYFGPGTRLTVL.

This clonotype was seen many times. This rearrangement joins TRBV27 to TRBJ1-1; possible D gene TRBD1, 6 bases. Germline V lookup: CDR1 MNHEY, CDR2 SMNVEV (reference sequence). V was trimmed by 6 bases and J by 4 bases, leaving 21 bases between them. The CDR3 has 16 residues. The CDR3 sequence: CASRSINTGSGTEAFF. CDR3 nucleotide sequence: TGTGCCAGCAGGTCCATAAACACAGGGTCGGGCACTGAAGCTTTCTTT.

The chain joins TRBV7-9 to TRBJ2-2; 11 bases fit TRBD2. This CDR3 region has 16 residues. Germline loops: CDR1 SEHNR, CDR2 FQNEAQ (reference sequence). Losses at the gene ends were 5 bases for V and 3 bases for J; bases not matched to a gene: 5. Here the CDR3 reads CASSGRTSGYTGELFF. For the CDR3, the DNA is TGTGCCAGCAGCGGGAGGACTAGCGGGTACACCGGGGAGCTGTTTTTT.

This chain links TRBV6-2 or TRBV6-3 with TRBJ2-2, with 14 bases aligning to TRBD2. CDR1 is MNHEY, CDR2 SVGEGT, per germline. The CDR3 runs to 16 residues. V lost 5 bases and J lost 7; bases outside the gene matches: 6. The CDR3 sequence is CASSMTSGRASGELFF. As DNA, the CDR3 is TGTGCCAGCAGTATGACTAGCGGGAGGGCCAGCGGGGAGCTGTTTTTT.

This clonotype was observed at least ten times. The rearrangement uses TRBV15 and TRBJ2-3; perhaps TRBD1 as D (6 bases). The V gene's germline CDR1 is LNHNV and CDR2 YYDKDF (reference sequence). The CDR3 loop spans 14 amino acids. With 6 bases removed from V and 0 bases from J, the gap between germline ends came to 10 bases. The CDR3 bases are TGTGCCACCAGGGACAGCCAGAGCACAGATACGCAGTATTTT. It codes for CATRDSQSTDTQYF.

The gene calls are TRBV3-1 and TRBJ2-7, with 9 positions matching TRBD1. CDR1 and CDR2 from the germline V gene are LGHDT and YNNKEL (reference sequence). V was clipped by 4 bases and J by 2 bases; unmatched bases: 9. This CDR3 has 16 amino acids. The CDR3 loop reads CASSLNRGRVPYEQYF. DNA for the CDR3: TGTGCCAGCAGCCTCAACAGGGGGCGCGTCCCCTACGAGCAGTACTTC.